This entry lists 28 T cell receptor beta chains sequenced from one sample in a study of blood T cell repertoires in COVID-19. Here immunoSEQ multiplex PCR was the method, and the copy in TCRdb shows in-frame clones only, minus some. The repertoire includes over 200,000 clones, about four fifths of them detected once, and 5% to 6% sits in the top ten. The sequenced material came from peripheral blood. Every receptor here comes from an elderly man with acute or convalescent COVID-19.

V is TRBV4-1 and J is TRBJ2-7; the D gene is possibly TRBD1 (6 bases). CDR1 is MGHRA, CDR2 YSYEKL, per germline. The V gene lost 0 bases and the J gene lost 4 bases, with 10 bases spanning the gap. The CDR3 length is 14 residues. CDR3 region: CASSQERGQYEQYF. CDR3 nucleotide sequence: TGCGCCAGCAGCCAAGAAAGAGGACAGTACGAGCAGTACTTC.

The chain employs TRBV5-6 and TRBJ2-2, with D possibly TRBD2 on 6 matching bases. This CDR3 contains 16 residues. V lost 0 bases and J lost 0, with 9 bases in between. From germline, CDR1 is SGHDT and CDR2 YYEEEE. DNA of the CDR3: TGTGCCAGCAGCTTGGCCGGACTAACGAACACCGGGGAGCTGTTTTTT. Its translation: CASSLAGLTNTGELFF.

The chain has TRBV24-1 and TRBJ2-1; TRBD2 aligns across 11 bases. CDR1 KGHDR and CDR2 SFDVKD come from the germline V gene. The CDR3 runs 16 residues. Trimming cost V 3 bases and J 6 bases; bases outside gene matches: 6. CDR3 sequence (DNA): TGTGCCACCAGTGATCCTGTAGCGGGAGGGATCAATGAGCAGTTCTTC. It specifies CATSDPVAGGINEQFF.

This clone turned up a few times. The chain combines TRBV10-3 with TRBJ2-7; D gene unclear. Trimming stripped 0 bases from V and 0 bases from J, with 9 bases between. CDR3 length: 15 amino acids. Germline CDR1 and CDR2: ENHRY and SYGVKD. Here the CDR3 reads CAISESLESSYEQYF. The CDR3 DNA reads as TGTGCCATCAGTGAGTCTTTGGAGAGCTCCTACGAGCAGTACTTC.

The V and J genes are TRBV11-3 and TRBJ2-7, with D possibly being TRBD1 (5 bases). Trimming cost V 0 bases and J 0 bases, with 18 bases left between them. From germline, CDR1 is SGHNT and CDR2 YENEEA. The CDR3 totals 18 residues. CDR3 bases: TGTGCCAGCAGCTTAGACCTGCCAGACAGCCTGGACTCCTACGAGCAGTACTTC. As protein: CASSLDLPDSLDSYEQYF.

The rearrangement joins TRBV28 to TRBJ1-1; the match to TRBD1 covers 7 bases. Germline loops: CDR1 MDHEN, CDR2 SYDVKM. The trim removed 3 bases at V and 11 bases at J, leaving 12 bases unmatched. This CDR3 spans 14 amino acids. DNA of the CDR3: TGTGCCAGCAGTTTTGTTGACAGGGCAGGAGAGGCTTTCTTT. As protein: CASSFVDRAGEAFF.

J is TRBJ2-1 and V is TRBV19; 8 bases align to TRBD2. The germline V gene has CDR1 LNHDA and CDR2 SQIVND (reference sequence). V was pared by 4 bases and J by 0 bases, with 11 bases of the junction left unmatched. This CDR3 is 18 amino acids long. The CDR3 DNA reads as TGTGCCAGTAGTAGGGGACCGGGACTAGTTAGCTCCTACAATGAGCAGTTCTTC. Translated: CASSRGPGLVSSYNEQFF.

The chain couples TRBV7-6 to TRBJ2-7; 8 nucleotides match TRBD1. The trim removed 0 bases at V and 2 bases at J, leaving 12 bases unmatched. In germline, CDR1 is SGHVS, CDR2 FNYEAQ. The CDR3 sequence is 18 residues long. The CDR3 DNA reads TGTGCCAGCAGCTTAGCGGAGGCCGGGACAGGCATCGCCTACGAGCAGTACTTC. It is translated as CASSLAEAGTGIAYEQYF.

V gene TRBV30 combines with J gene TRBJ2-5, with a weak D call TRBD1 (5 bases). V gave up 2 bases and J gave up 1 base, with 11 bases separating them. Germline CDR1 and CDR2: GTSNPN and SVGIG (reference sequence). The CDR3 has 14 residues. Written as DNA, the CDR3 is TGTGCCTGGAGTCCGTGGGGCTTCCAAGAGACCCAGTACTTC. Protein sequence: CAWSPWGFQETQYF.

The chain recombines TRBV27 with TRBJ1-5; D is undetermined. Germline CDR1 MNHEY, CDR2 SMNVEV (reference sequence). The CDR3 is 15 residues long. V lost 4 bases to trimming and J lost 5 bases, with 15 bases between them. In nucleotides, the CDR3 is TGTGCCAGCAGTTCACTCCAGCCAAGCGATCAGCCCCAGCATTTT. This gives the protein CASSSLQPSDQPQHF.

This clone was observed a single time. The chain joins TRBV5-1 to TRBJ2-5, with 7 bases matching TRBD1. This CDR3 comprises 15 residues. Germline values: CDR1 SGHRS, CDR2 YFSETQ. V lost 4 bases and J lost 2; bases outside the gene matches: 8. CDR3 in amino acids: CASSKPDRDQETQYF. CDR3 DNA sequence: TGCGCCAGCAGCAAACCTGACAGGGATCAAGAGACCCAGTACTTC.

V usage is TRBV9 and J usage is TRBJ2-2, with D hard to call. Trimming took 0 bases from V and 2 from J, leaving 14 bases between them. The CDR3 has 17 amino acids. Per the germline V gene, CDR1 is SGDLS and CDR2 is YYNGEE. In DNA, the CDR3 is TGTGCCAGCAGCGTAGCTGGGCACCGCCTAAACACCGGGGAGCTGTTTTTT. As protein: CASSVAGHRLNTGELFF.

The CDR3 loop reads CAWRRLAGAQKDTQYF. CDR3 coding DNA: TGTGCCTGGAGGCGGTTAGCGGGGGCCCAGAAAGATACGCAGTATTTT. This rearrangement joins TRBV30 to TRBJ2-3; TRBD2 agrees at 9 bases. CDR1 and CDR2 (germline): GTSNPN, SVGIG (reference sequence). This CDR3 region has 16 residues. The junction had 12 bases not matched to a gene; V was cut back by 3 bases and J by 5 bases. Using reference TRBV30 and TRBJ2-3 for the parts outside the CDR3, the full variable domain is SQTIHQWPATLVQPVGSPLSLECTVEGTSNPNLYWYRQAAGRGLQLLFYSVGIGQISSEVPQNLSASRPQDRQFILSSKKLLLSDSGFYLCAWRRLAGAQKDTQYFGPGTRLTVL.

The gene calls are TRBV24-1 and TRBJ1-5; TRBD1 aligns across 7 bases. Germline V gives CDR1 KGHDR, CDR2 SFDVKD. Trimming at V came to 3 bases and at J to 6 bases, leaving 7 bases not matched to a gene. This CDR3 comprises 15 residues. The CDR3 DNA is TGTGCCACCAGTGATCCGGGGACAGCCCTTCAGCCCCAGCATTTT. Translating gives CATSDPGTALQPQHF.

The V gene is TRBV5-4, the J gene TRBJ1-3, with TRBD1 matching over 9 bases. The CDR3 sequence is 15 residues long. From germline, CDR1 is SGHNT and CDR2 YYREEE (reference sequence). V shed 4 bases and J 0 bases; nucleotides not matched to a gene: 2. CDR3 region: CASSPGQGSGNTIYF. As DNA, the CDR3 is TGTGCCAGCAGCCCGGGACAGGGCTCTGGAAACACCATATATTTT.

The rearrangement uses TRBV19 and TRBJ1-1; unclear D gene. Germline values: CDR1 LNHDA, CDR2 SQIVND (reference sequence). Trimming pared 3 bases from V and 0 bases from J, leaving 8 bases between. CDR3 size: 14 residues. CDR3 nucleotide sequence: TGTGCCAGTAGTATTCTACAGTTGAACACTGAAGCTTTCTTT. Residues: CASSILQLNTEAFF.

The chain joins TRBV4-1 to TRBJ1-6, with 7 bases identical to TRBD1. Trimming cost V 3 bases and J 12 bases; bases outside gene matches: 8. The CDR3 length is 14 residues. Germline assignment: CDR1 MGHRA and CDR2 YSYEKL. The DNA for the CDR3 is TGCGCCAGCAGCCACGACAGGGATTTCCTACCCCTCCACTTT. Translating gives CASSHDRDFLPLHF.

This chain links TRBV3-1 (or the pseudogene TRBV3-2) with TRBJ2-5; no clear D gene. V shed 5 bases and J shed 7 bases, with 8 bases lying between them. CDR3 size: 11 residues. The V gene's germline CDR1 is LGHDT and CDR2 YNNKEL (reference sequence). This chain's CDR3 is CASSSLGTQYF. The DNA of the CDR3 is TGTGCCAGCAGCTCCCTAGGGACCCAGTACTTC.

J is TRBJ2-2 and V is TRBV7-9; possible D gene TRBD1, 6 bases. Germline CDR1 is SEHNR and CDR2 is FQNEAQ (reference sequence). CDR3 size: 15 residues. The V and J ends lost 5 bases and 2 bases respectively, with 12 bases between them. DNA for the CDR3: TGTGCCAGCAGCCCGAGGACAGTTAACACCGGGGAGCTGTTTTTT. As protein: CASSPRTVNTGELFF.

The J gene is TRBJ2-7, the V gene TRBV5-6; D unclear. The CDR3 is 13 residues long. Looked up from germline, CDR1 is SGHDT and CDR2 is YYEEEE. V gave up 0 bases and J gave up 5 bases, with 9 bases separating them. The CDR3 protein is CASSLGPGHEQYF. In nucleotides, the CDR3 is TGTGCCAGCAGCTTGGGTCCAGGCCACGAGCAGTACTTC.

V and J are TRBV18 and TRBJ2-7; no definite D call. The ends were cut back, 2 bases at V and 2 bases at J, with 7 bases in the middle. Looked up from germline, CDR1 is KGHSH and CDR2 is LQKENI. The CDR3 extends over 13 amino acids. The CDR3 coding sequence is TGTGCCAGCTCACCAGGCCTTCCCTACGAGCAGTACTTC. Its translation is CASSPGLPYEQYF.

V usage is TRBV6-1 and J usage is TRBJ2-1; 12 nucleotides match TRBD2. The CDR3 has 17 amino acids. The V and J ends lost 1 base and 8 bases, in that order; junction bases with no gene match: 9. Germline assignment: CDR1 MNHNS and CDR2 SASEGT. CDR3 nucleotide sequence: TGTGCCAGCAGTGAAGGACGGACTAGCGGGATCGGCTATGAGCAGTTCTTC. It specifies CASSEGRTSGIGYEQFF.

The rearrangement joins TRBV6-5 to TRBJ1-6, with TRBD1 matching 9 bases. V was clipped by 5 bases and J by 7 bases; unmatched bases: 3. Germline CDR1 reads MNHEY; CDR2 reads SVGAGI. The length of the CDR3 is 14 residues. The CDR3 spells CASSRTGVNSPLHF. As DNA, the CDR3 is TGTGCCAGCAGTCGGACAGGGGTCAATTCACCCCTCCACTTT.

This chain joins TRBV11-2 and TRBJ2-7; TRBD2 agrees at 9 bases. Germline CDR1 SGHAT, CDR2 FQNNGV. Losses at the gene ends were 5 bases for V and 0 bases for J; bases not matched to a gene: 2. CDR3 length equals 14 residues. CDR3 in DNA: TGTGCCAGCAGCAGAGCGGGAGGCTCCTACGAGCAGTACTTC. Translation gives CASSRAGGSYEQYF.

The chain links TRBV25-1 to TRBJ1-1; a weak D match, TRBD1 (5 bases). The CDR3 length is 13 residues. Germline loops: CDR1 MGHDK, CDR2 SYGVNS. The V end lost 8 bases, the J end lost 7 bases, and 17 bases lay between the germline ends. The DNA for the CDR3 is TGTGCCAGCTCCTCAAGGGCCGGGGGTGAAGCTTTCTTT. It encodes CASSSRAGGEAFF.

The chain joins TRBV2 to TRBJ2-2; D might be TRBD1 (6 bases). Germline CDR1 is SNHLY and CDR2 is FYNNEI. The V end was cut by 5 bases, the J end by 6 bases, with 13 bases between. The CDR3 totals 14 residues. The CDR3: CASSMSGAPGELFF. CDR3 bases: TGTGCCAGCAGTATGTCAGGGGCTCCCGGGGAGCTGTTTTTT.

The gene calls are TRBV24-1 and TRBJ1-2; 9 bases are a match to TRBD1. This CDR3 has 15 amino acids. Germline V gene lookup returns CDR1 KGHDR and CDR2 SFDVKD. V was pared by 4 bases and J by 1 base, with 3 bases of the junction left unmatched. The CDR3, as DNA: TGTGCCACCAGTGACCCGGGACAGGGTAACTATGGCTACACCTTC. Its translation is CATSDPGQGNYGYTF.

This rearrangement joins TRBV2 to TRBJ2-3, with 9 bases fitting TRBD2. The CDR3 is 16 residues long. CDR1 and CDR2 from the germline V gene are SNHLY and FYNNEI. Losses at the gene ends were 6 bases for V and 2 bases for J; bases not matched to a gene: 9. CDR3 protein: CASSLELAGLTDTQYF. Written as DNA, the CDR3 is TGTGCCAGCAGCCTAGAGCTAGCGGGACTCACAGATACGCAGTATTTT.